One T cell receptor beta chain is described in this entry. Its antigen specificity is not known. Within one base of it there is no much larger clone, and no base qualities were kept. This specimen comes from a study of early T cells in non-severe SARS-CoV-2 infection (dated by TCRdb to 2020 to 2023). Some background on the complete study: Bulk RNA from unsorted whole blood was used for TCR sequencing, so alpha and beta chains could not be paired. Results the study describes overall, beyond this receptor: Matching against VDJdb was skewed toward anti-spike CD8 responses, likely underestimated virus-specific expansions, and missed private and CD4 specificities.

This was a case-control study nested in a cohort of healthcare workers in London, UK, who had nasopharyngeal swab PCR tests and blood samples taken every week. Between 23 and 31 March 2020, the week of the UK lockdown, healthcare workers were enrolled and then followed up weekly for as long as 16 weeks. Receptors were amplified or captured by 5' RACE. The sequencer listed for this sample is NextSeq 500. To correct for sequencing error and PCR bias, the TCR library protocol tagged individual cDNA molecules with unique molecular identifiers. Sequencing covered both TCR alpha and beta chains, and within each sample the abundances of alpha and beta sequences were tightly co-correlated. On the authors' methods: Decombinator V4 was used to perform V gene, J gene and CDR3 annotation of TCR sequences. Expanded TCRs were defined as changing significantly between any two time points under a Poisson model with p below 0.0001. TCR abundances were normalised to the total number of TCRs sequenced per sample and were expressed as counts per million. MAIT TCRs were defined by TRAV1-2 paired with TRAJ12, TRAJ20 or TRAJ33, and iNKT TCRs by TRAV10 paired with TRAJ18. VDJdb, accessed 1 November 2021, was searched for CMV, EBV and SARS-CoV-2 annotated TCRs, with TCRs annotated for multiple antigens excluded. TCRdb reran the public reads through fastp at Q25 and MiXCR, keeping productive beta chains. Duplicate CDR3 protein sequences are folded into a single record with the most common DNA and genes. The V and J calls follow TCRdb's processing rather than the paper's. The sample profile shows 65,000 to 75,000 distinct CDR3 sequences; 13% of them were found once. The ten largest clonotypes hold 5.2% of the sample.

Spanning cysteine to phenylalanine, the CDR3 consists of 16 amino acids. Solely the CDR3 DNA is kept, with 48 bases framed from the first base. Clipping removes 5 bases from V and 9 bases from J, with 14 as the unmatched junction base count. Reading the germline V gene gives CDR1 SGHTA and CDR2 FQGNSA. The V and J segments used are TRBV7-2 and TRBJ2-7, and 12 junction bases match TRBD2. What was sequenced was whole blood. The clonotype originates from an adult who was a healthcare worker with PCR-confirmed SARS-CoV-2 infection or an uninfected control (not recorded which). The CDR3: CASSKGALAGGSLQYF. The nucleotides are TGTGCCAGCAGCAAAGGGGCCCTAGCGGGAGGGTCATTGCAGTACTTC.